One sample yielded the 6 T cell receptor beta chains listed below, sequenced in a study of shared clonotypes between healthy human individuals. Some clones are missing from TCRdb's copy, which holds only in-frame ones; the method was immunoSEQ multiplex PCR. Counted here are hundreds of thousands of clones, roughly 70% occurring once; the ten biggest clones make up around 10%. The sequencing sample was made of memory CD4+ T cells sorted from blood. The subset here: CD45RA-negative fraction. The receptor set was obtained from a man aged 25-40 years in good health.

V usage is TRBV29-1 and J usage is TRBJ2-3, with D possibly being TRBD2 (5 bases). The CDR3 contains 11 residues. Trimming stripped 6 bases from V and 11 bases from J, with 15 bases between. CDR1 is SQVTM and CDR2 is ANQGSEA in the germline V gene. CDR3 DNA sequence: TGCAGCGTGGATCGTTCCCGGGAGCAGTATTTT. Protein product: CSVDRSREQYF.

The rearrangement uses TRBV20-1 and TRBJ1-1; D call uncertain. This CDR3 contains 11 residues. The germline gives CDR1 DFQATT, CDR2 SNEGSKA (reference sequence). CDR3 amino acids: CRPTMNTEAFF. The CDR3 DNA is TGCAGACCTACCATGAACACTGAAGCTTTCTTT.

The chain uses TRBV30 and TRBJ2-2; D perhaps matches TRBD1 (6 bases). This CDR3 has 14 amino acids. The V end was cut by 4 bases, the J end by 3 bases, with 12 bases between. Germline V CDR1 and CDR2: GTSNPN, SVGIG (reference sequence). CDR3 nucleotide sequence: TGTGCCTGGAATTCAGGGGTTGACACCGGGGAGCTGTTTTTT. The encoded protein is CAWNSGVDTGELFF.

The chain is built from TRBV5-1 and TRBJ1-1; D uncertain. Looked up from germline, CDR1 is SGHRS and CDR2 is YFSETQ. Trimming left V 4 bases short and J 1 base short, with 11 bases between. The CDR3 extends over 14 amino acids. This CDR3 reads CASSGVTANTEAFF. The CDR3 nucleotides are TGCGCCAGCAGCGGCGTAACGGCGAACACTGAAGCTTTCTTT.

This clone has at least ten counts. Other nucleotide sequences in the sample specify the same CDR3. V and J are TRBV5-3 and TRBJ1-2, with a tentative D call TRBD1 (6 bases). TRBV5-3 is an open reading frame whose function is uncertain. Trimming took off 5 bases at V and 1 base at J, with 9 bases between the two ends. This CDR3 has 13 residues. The CDR3 loop is CARSKGHNYGYTF. Here the CDR3 DNA reads TGTGCCAGAAGTAAGGGACATAACTATGGCTACACCTTC.

J is TRBJ2-6 and V is TRBV19; D remains ambiguous. Trimming took off 3 bases at V and 2 bases at J, with 5 bases between the two ends. Germline V gives CDR1 LNHDA, CDR2 SQIVND (reference sequence). The CDR3 runs to 14 residues. The CDR3 protein is CASSMLAGANVLTF. The CDR3 DNA sequence: TGTGCCAGTAGTATGCTAGCTGGGGCCAACGTCCTGACTTTC.